This T cell receptor (beta chain) originates from a study of shared clonotypes between healthy human individuals. With regard to this clone: Its target is unknown.

Trimming took 0 bases from V and 0 from J; bases not matched to a gene: 7. The CDR3 runs 18 residues. Germline V gene sequence: CDR1 ENHRY, CDR2 SYGVKD. Notes on the study in general: In a handful of donors, around 5% of naive CD4 clonotypes appeared in common.

The authors' processing: Filtering differed, since immunoSEQ gave only junction sequences and no quality scores. Assay: immunoSEQ multiplex PCR; the TCRdb copy retains only in-frame clones and omits some. Clone size and the V and J calls come from that table; the DNA yielded D and trimming. The sample contains millions of clones, 95% of which appear only once. This receptor was taken from a man aged 18 to 30 in good health. The chain has TRBV10-3 and TRBJ1-3; 8 nucleotides line up with TRBD1. Sequencing was performed on naive CD4+ T cells sorted from blood. The sample's subset: CD45RA+ positively selected. The DNA for the CDR3 is TGTGCCATCAGTGAGTCTTTGAAGACAGGGGACTCTGGAAACACCATATATTTT. Its translation: CAISESLKTGDSGNTIYF.